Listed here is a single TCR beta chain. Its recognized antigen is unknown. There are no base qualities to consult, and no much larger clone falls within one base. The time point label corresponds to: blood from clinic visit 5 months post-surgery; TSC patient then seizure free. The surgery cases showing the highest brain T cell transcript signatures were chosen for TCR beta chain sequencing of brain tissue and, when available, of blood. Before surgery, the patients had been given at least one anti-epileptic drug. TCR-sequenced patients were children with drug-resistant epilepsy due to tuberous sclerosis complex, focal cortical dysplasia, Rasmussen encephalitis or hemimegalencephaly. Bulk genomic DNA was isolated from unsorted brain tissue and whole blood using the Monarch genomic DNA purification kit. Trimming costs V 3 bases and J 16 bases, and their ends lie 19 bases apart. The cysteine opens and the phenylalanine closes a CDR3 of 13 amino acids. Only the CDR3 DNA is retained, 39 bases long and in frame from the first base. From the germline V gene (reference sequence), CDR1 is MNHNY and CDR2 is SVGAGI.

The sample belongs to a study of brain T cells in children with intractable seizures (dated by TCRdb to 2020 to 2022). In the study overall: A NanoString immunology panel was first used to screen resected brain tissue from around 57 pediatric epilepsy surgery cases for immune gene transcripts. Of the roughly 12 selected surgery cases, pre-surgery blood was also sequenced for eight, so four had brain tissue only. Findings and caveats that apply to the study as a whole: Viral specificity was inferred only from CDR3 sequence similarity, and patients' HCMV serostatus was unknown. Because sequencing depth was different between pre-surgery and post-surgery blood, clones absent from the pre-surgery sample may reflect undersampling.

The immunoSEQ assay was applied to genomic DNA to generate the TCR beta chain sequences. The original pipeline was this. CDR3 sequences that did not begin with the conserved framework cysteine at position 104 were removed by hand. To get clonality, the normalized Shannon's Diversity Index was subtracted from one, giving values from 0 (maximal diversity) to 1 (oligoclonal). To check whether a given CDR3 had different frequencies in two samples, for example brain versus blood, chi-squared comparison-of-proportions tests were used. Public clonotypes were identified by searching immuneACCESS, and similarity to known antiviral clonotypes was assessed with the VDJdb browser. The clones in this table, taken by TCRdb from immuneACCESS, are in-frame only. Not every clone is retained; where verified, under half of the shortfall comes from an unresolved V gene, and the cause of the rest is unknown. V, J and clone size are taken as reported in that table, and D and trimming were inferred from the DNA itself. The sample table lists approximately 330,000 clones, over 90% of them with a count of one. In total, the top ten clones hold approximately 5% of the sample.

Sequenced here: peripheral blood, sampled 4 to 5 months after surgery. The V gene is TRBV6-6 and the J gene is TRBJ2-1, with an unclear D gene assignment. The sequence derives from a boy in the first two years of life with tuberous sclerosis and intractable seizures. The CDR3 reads CASSYSNGGSAFF. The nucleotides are TGTGCCAGCAGTTATTCAAACGGCGGATCGGCTTTCTTC.